The text below deals with one T cell receptor beta chain. The data belong to a study of PD-L1 blockade in urothelial cancer. Turning to the study itself: Analyzed time points were 3 weeks (second dose) and 6 weeks after therapy began. Blood-derived samples held a median roughly 150,000 T cells.

Only in-frame clones appear in the TCRdb table, and some are missing; sequencing was by immunoSEQ multiplex PCR. The sample contains 49,000 or so clones, 86% of which appear only once. This sample's time point: pretreatment peripheral blood. The sequenced sample was PBMCs, obtained around atezolizumab (anti-PD-L1) treatment. The sequence derives from a man aged 55 to 70 with urothelial cancer.

CDR3 DNA sequence: TGTGCCAGCTCACCACCCTCGGAGACAGATACGCAGTATTTT. This sequence encodes CASSPPSETDTQYF. The chain has TRBV18 and TRBJ2-3; D not certain. V lost 0 bases and J lost 3, with 7 bases in between. The germline V gene encodes CDR1 KGHSH and CDR2 LQKENI. CDR3 length equals 14 residues.